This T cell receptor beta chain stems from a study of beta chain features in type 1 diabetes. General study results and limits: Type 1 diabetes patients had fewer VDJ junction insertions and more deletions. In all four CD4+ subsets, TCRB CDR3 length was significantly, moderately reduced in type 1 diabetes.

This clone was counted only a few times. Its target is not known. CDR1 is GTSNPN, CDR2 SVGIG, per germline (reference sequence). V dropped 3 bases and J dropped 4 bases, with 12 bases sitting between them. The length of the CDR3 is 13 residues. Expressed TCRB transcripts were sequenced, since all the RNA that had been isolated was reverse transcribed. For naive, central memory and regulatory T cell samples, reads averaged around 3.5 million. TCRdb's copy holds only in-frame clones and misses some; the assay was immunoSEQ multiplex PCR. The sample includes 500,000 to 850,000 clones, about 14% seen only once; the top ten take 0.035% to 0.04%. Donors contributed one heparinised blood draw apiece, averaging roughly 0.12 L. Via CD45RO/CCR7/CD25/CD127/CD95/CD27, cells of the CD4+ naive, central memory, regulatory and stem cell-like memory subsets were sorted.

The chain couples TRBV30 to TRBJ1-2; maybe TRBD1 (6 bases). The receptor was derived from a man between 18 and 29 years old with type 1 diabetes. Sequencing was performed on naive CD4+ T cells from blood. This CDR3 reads CAWRDSGVYGYTF. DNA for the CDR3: TGTGCCTGGAGGGACAGTGGCGTCTATGGCTACACCTTC.